This T cell receptor (beta chain) was sequenced during a study of cytomegalovirus exposure and HLA in healthy donors. Study summary: An analysis done earlier identified more than 90 million unique TCR beta sequences from 190 million or so T cells. Study results and limitations: Across all donors, roughly uniform sequencing depth was an assumption of the presence/absence analyses.

Details on this clone: Its matching antigen is unknown.

The PCR was carried out with 60 Vbeta primers and 13 Jbeta primers. Per the study methods: There were tens of millions of unique TCR beta chains by a later count, and 10 million to 12 million of them were shared. Sequencing was performed with immunoSEQ multiplex PCR; in TCRdb, only in-frame clones are kept and a portion is missing. V and J calls and clone size come straight from that table; D and trimming were deduced from the DNA. The table lists 81,000 or so clones, about four fifths of them singletons, with about 4% in the top ten. V gave up 5 bases and J gave up 7 bases; unmatched junction bases: 10. The CDR3 spans 15 residues. CDR1 and CDR2 (germline): SEHNR, FQNEAQ (reference sequence).

Sequenced: PBMCs. This chain uses TRBV7-9 with TRBJ1-3, with 8 bases that match TRBD1. The receptor was derived from a man aged 60-69 years in good health and CMV-seronegative. CDR3 sequence: CASSPRDRRLNTIYF. The CDR3 region has the DNA TGTGCCAGCAGCCCTAGGGACAGGAGGTTGAACACCATATATTTT.